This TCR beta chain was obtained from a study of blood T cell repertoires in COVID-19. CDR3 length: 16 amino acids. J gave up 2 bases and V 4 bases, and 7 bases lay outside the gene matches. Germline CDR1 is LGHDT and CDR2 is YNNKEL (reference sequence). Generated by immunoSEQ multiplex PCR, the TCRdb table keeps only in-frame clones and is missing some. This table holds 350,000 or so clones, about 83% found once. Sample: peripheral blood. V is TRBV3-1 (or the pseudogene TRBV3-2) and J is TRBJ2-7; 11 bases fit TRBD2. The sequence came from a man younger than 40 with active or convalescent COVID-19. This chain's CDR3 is CASSPGLAGTPYEQYF. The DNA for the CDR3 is TGTGCCAGCAGCCCCGGACTAGCGGGCACACCCTACGAGCAGTACTTC.